The clone carrying this T cell receptor (beta chain) was counted between two and nine times. As yet, its antigen is unknown. The sample is drawn from a study of cytomegalovirus exposure and HLA in healthy donors. Study-wide results and limits: Later analysis demonstrated an association between a missense DCLRE1C variant and TCR beta V- and J-gene trimming. Highly shared sequence variants in one cluster were likely a sequencing artifact. As immune exposure information, only CMV serostatus was available.

The PCR ran on 60 Vbeta and 13 Jbeta primers. Profiling relied on immunoSEQ multiplex PCR, and the TCRdb table lists in-frame clones only, not all of them. Of 85,000 to 120,000 clones in the sample, about 64% were seen once. In germline, CDR1 is ENHRY, CDR2 SYGVKD. CDR3 length: 14 amino acids. Unmatched junction bases numbered 4, after V lost 6 bases and J lost 4 bases. This TCR was recovered from a female donor in good health and CMV-seronegative. Input material: PBMCs. The chain has TRBV10-3 and TRBJ2-2; TRBD1 agrees at 8 bases. DNA for the CDR3: TGTGCCATCAGCCGACAGGGGCGCACCGGGGAGCTGTTTTTT. Translated: CAISRQGRTGELFF.